Listed here are 2 T cell receptor beta chains from one sample, sequenced in a study of early T cells in non-severe SARS-CoV-2 infection. Via MiXCR, TCRdb re-called the 5' RACE reads, giving one row per CDR3 protein. This table has 90,000 to 120,000 distinct CDR3 sequences, 9% to 13% appearing once. Sequencing was done on a sample of whole blood. The receptors originated from an adult who was a healthcare worker with PCR-confirmed SARS-CoV-2 infection or an uninfected control (not recorded which).

This chain links TRBV5-1 with TRBJ1-1; TRBD1 matches 7 bases. The CDR3 sequence is 16 residues long. J lost 0 bases, V lost 4 bases, and 9 bases had no gene match. Germline CDR1 is SGHRS and CDR2 is YFSETQ. The CDR3 region is CASSPRAGQLNTEAFF. CDR3 DNA: TGCGCCAGCAGCCCTAGGGCGGGACAGCTGAACACTGAAGCTTTCTTT.

The J gene is TRBJ2-7, the V gene TRBV20-1, with 9 bases lining up with TRBD2. The germline gives CDR1 DFQATT, CDR2 SNEGSKA (reference sequence). The CDR3 has 15 residues. Trimming took 0 bases from V and 3 from J; bases not matched to a gene: 6. The CDR3 region is CSARDKSGRFYEQYF. In DNA form, the CDR3 reads TGCAGTGCTAGAGATAAAAGCGGGAGGTTCTACGAGCAGTACTTC.